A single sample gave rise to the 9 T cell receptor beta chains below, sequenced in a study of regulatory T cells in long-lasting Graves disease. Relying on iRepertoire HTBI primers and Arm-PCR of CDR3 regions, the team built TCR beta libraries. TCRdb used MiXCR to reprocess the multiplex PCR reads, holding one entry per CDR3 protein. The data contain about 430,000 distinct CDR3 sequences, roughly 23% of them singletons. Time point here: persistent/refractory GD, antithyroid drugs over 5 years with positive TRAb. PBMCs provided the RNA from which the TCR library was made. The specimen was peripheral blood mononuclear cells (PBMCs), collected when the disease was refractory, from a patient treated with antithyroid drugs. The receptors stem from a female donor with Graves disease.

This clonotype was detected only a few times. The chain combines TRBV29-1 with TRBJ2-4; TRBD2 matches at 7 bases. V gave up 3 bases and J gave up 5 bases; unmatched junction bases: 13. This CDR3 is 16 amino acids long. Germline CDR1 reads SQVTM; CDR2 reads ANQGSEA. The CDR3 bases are TGCAGCGTTGAGGAGGACACTAGCGAGTGGGAAAACATTCAGTACTTC. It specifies CSVEEDTSEWENIQYF.

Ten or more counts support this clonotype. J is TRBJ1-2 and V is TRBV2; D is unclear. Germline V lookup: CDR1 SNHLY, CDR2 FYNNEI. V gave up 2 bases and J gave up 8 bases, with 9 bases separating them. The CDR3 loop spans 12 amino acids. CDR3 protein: CASSETAGGYTF. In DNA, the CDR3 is TGTGCCAGCAGTGAAACGGCGGGGGGCTACACCTTC.

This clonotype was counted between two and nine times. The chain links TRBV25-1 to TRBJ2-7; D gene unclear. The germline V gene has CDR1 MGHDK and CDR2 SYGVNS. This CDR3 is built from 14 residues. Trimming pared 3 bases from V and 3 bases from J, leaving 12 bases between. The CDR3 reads CASSDPGPDYEQYF. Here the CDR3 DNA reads TGTGCCAGCAGTGACCCGGGTCCCGACTACGAGCAGTACTTC.

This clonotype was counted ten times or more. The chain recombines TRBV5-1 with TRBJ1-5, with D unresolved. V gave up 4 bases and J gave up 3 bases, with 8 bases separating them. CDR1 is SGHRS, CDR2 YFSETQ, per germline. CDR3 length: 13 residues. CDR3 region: CASSAGPNQPQHF. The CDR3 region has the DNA TGCGCCAGCAGCGCGGGTCCCAATCAGCCCCAGCATTTT.

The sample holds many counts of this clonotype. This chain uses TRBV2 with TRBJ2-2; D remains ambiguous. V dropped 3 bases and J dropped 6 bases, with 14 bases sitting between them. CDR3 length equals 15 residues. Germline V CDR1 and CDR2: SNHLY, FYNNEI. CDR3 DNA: TGTGCCAGCAGTGACGAGGCGTCGACCCCCGGGGAGCTGTTTTTT. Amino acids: CASSDEASTPGELFF.

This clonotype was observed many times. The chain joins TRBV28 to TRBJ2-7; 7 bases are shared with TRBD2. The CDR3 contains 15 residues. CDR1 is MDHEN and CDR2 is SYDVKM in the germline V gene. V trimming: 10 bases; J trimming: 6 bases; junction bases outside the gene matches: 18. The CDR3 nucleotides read TGTGCCACCACCCGATCGGACCTGGGAGGGTCCGAGCAGTACTTC. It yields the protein CATTRSDLGGSEQYF.

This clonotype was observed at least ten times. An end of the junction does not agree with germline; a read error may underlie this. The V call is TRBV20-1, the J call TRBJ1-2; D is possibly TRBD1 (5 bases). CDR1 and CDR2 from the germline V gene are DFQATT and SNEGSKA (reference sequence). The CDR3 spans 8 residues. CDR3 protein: CSAPREAF. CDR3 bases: TGCAGTGCTCCCAGGGAGGCCTTC.

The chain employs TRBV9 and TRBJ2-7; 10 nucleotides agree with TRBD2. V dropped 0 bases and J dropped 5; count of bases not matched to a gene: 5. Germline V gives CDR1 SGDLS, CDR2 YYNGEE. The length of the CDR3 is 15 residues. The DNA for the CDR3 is TGTGCCAGCAGCGTAGCCTGGACTAGCGGAGACGAGCAGTACTTC. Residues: CASSVAWTSGDEQYF.

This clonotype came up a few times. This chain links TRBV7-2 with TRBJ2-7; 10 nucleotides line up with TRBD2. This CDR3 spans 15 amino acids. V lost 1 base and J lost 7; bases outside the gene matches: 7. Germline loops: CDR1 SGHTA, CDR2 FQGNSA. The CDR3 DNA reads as TGTGCCAGCAGCTTAGTAGCGGGAGGCTCAGGGGAGCAGTACTTC. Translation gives CASSLVAGGSGEQYF. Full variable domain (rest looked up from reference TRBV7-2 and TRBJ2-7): GAGVSQSPSNKVTEKGKDVELRCDPISGHTALYWYRQSLGQGLEFLIYFQGNSAPDKSGLPSDRFSAERTGGSVSTLTIQRTQQEDSAVYLCASSLVAGGSGEQYFGPGTRLTVT.